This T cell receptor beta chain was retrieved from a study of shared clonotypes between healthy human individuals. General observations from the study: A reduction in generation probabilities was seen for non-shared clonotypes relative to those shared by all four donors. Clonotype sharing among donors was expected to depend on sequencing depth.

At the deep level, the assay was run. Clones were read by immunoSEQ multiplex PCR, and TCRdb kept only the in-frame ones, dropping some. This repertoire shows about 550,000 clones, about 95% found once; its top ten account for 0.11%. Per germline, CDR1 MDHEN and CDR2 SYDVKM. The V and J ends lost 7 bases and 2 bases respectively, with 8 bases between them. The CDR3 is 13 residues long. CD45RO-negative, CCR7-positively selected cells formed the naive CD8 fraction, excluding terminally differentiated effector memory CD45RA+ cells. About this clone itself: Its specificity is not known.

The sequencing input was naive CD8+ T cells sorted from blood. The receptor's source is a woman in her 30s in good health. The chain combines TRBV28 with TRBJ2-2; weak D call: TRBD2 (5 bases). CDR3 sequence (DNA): TGTGCCAGCACCCCGGGAAACACCGGGGAGCTGTTTTTT. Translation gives CASTPGNTGELFF.